This T cell receptor beta chain is from a study of blood T cell repertoires in COVID-19. In the study's own analysis: The authors estimated nucleated cell counts from reference gene primer amplification. Using immunoSEQ multiplex PCR, the repertoire was profiled, and TCRdb retains in-frame clones only, with some absent. V and J calls plus clone size are reproduced from that table; the DNA served to infer D and trimming. The repertoire consists of a few hundred thousand clones, with over 85% occurring once and the leading ten covering 2.5% to 3%. The cohort comprised adults aged about 18 to 89 years residing in approximately 22 US areas. Cohort assignment relied on participant-reported clinical history. In the 2 weeks before study entry, exposed participants met a COVID-19 case, which was PCR-confirmed or clinician-diagnosed. With V trimmed by 4 bases and J by 8 bases, 11 bases remained unmatched. Germline loops: CDR1 LGHDT, CDR2 YNNKEL (reference sequence). This CDR3 is built from 15 residues.

Sample: PBMCs or T cells enriched from blood (not recorded which). V is TRBV3-1 (or the pseudogene TRBV3-2) and J is TRBJ2-1; 7 positions match TRBD2. The TCR comes from a woman between 50 and 59 years old who had been exposed to COVID-19. CDR3 protein: CASSPPAAGLHEQFF. The CDR3 DNA sequence: TGTGCCAGCAGCCCCCCGGCAGCGGGGTTACATGAGCAGTTCTTC.